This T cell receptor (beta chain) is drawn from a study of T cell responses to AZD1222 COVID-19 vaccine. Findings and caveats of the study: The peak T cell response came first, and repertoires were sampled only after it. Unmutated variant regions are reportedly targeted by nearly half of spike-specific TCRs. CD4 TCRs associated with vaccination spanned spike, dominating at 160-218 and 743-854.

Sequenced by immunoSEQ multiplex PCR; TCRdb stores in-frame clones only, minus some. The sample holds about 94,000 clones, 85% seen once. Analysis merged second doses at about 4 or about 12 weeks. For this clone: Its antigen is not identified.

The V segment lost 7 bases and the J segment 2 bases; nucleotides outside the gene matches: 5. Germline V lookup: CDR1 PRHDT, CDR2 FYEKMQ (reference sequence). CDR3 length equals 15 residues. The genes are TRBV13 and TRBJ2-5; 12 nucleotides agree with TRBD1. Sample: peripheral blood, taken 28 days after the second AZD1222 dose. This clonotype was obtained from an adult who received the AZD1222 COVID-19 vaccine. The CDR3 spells CASTGTGGGQETQYF. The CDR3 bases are TGTGCCAGCACCGGGACAGGGGGCGGGCAAGAGACCCAGTACTTC.